This T cell receptor beta chain was sequenced during a study of blood T cell repertoires in COVID-19. Overall study: T cells, B-cell-depleted T cells, or PBMCs provided the cDNA or gDNA that served as material.

CDR3 length equals 15 residues. Per the authors' pipeline: Estimates of nucleated cell counts were drawn from the amplification of reference gene primers. Here immunoSEQ multiplex PCR was the method, and the copy in TCRdb shows in-frame clones only, minus some. V and J calls and clone size follow that table, whereas D and trimming were derived from the DNA. The sample lists 95,000 to 150,000 clones, around 82% seen once, with 5.5% to 6.5% in the top ten. Material: peripheral blood. This clonotype originated in a man at least 80 years old with active or convalescent COVID-19. The chain joins TRBV21-1 to TRBJ1-2. TRBV21-1 is labeled a pseudogene. CDR3 nucleotides: TGTGCCAGAGCAAGTATTCGGCGGACTAACTATGGCTACACCTTC. As protein: CARASIRRTNYGYTF.